This T cell receptor beta chain was obtained from a study of CD4 T cells in relation to SARS-CoV-2 and coronaviruses. Libraries were prepared by immunoSEQ multiplex PCR; TCRdb keeps only in-frame clonotypes and omits some of them. The sample includes about 56,000 clones, approximately 90% of them seen just once. The sample holds a few counts of this clone. Its antigen is as yet unknown. Between the trimmed V and J ends, which lost 5 bases and 8 bases, there was a span of 15 bases. The CDR3 has 13 residues. Germline assignment: CDR1 SEHNR and CDR2 FQNEAQ (reference sequence). Study-level results: No donor gave both pre-pandemic and post-infection samples. Crossreactive clones expanded significantly less to SARS-CoV-2 than monoreactive clones. Crossreactivity was assessed only for spike protein, not other viral proteins.

The clonotype originates from an adult with COVID-19. Sequencing input: naive CD4+ T cells from PBMCs. Subset defined: naive CD4+ T cells isolated by negative enrichment. The V and J genes are TRBV7-9 and TRBJ1-2, with a weak D call TRBD1 (5 bases). The DNA of the CDR3 is TGTGCCAGCAGCCCGAGTGGGGGAGGAGGCTACACCTTC. Amino acid sequence: CASSPSGGGGYTF.